This passage covers 5 T cell receptor beta chains from one sample sequenced in a study of T-cell memory formation after mild COVID-19. One entry per CDR3 protein, called by TCRdb with MiXCR from the 5' RACE reads. Of 200,000 to 250,000 distinct CDR3 sequences detected, approximately 9% appear once; the ten largest clones hold 22%. Material: PBMCs or a T cell subset sorted from them (not recorded which). The receptors stem from a man in his late teens or twenties who had mild COVID-19 (a few samples of this study predate the infection). Cell type and time point are not known.

This chain connects TRBV6-1 to TRBJ2-7; 13 bases line up with TRBD2. J gave up 3 bases and V 4 bases, and 12 bases lay outside the gene matches. The CDR3 runs 18 residues. Germline-derived CDR1 and CDR2 are MNHNS and SASEGT. CDR3 DNA sequence: TGTGCCAGCAGTGCGAGACTAGCGGGGGGTCCGAACTACTACGAGCAGTACGTC. Its translation is CASSARLAGGPNYYEQYV.

The genes are TRBV4-1 and TRBJ1-1; unclear D gene. The germline V gene encodes CDR1 MGHRA and CDR2 YSYEKL. CDR3 length: 12 residues. V was trimmed by 5 bases and J by 10 bases, leaving 14 bases between them. The CDR3 sequence: CASSAPTGIAFF. CDR3 sequence (DNA): TGCGCCAGCAGCGCTCCTACGGGGATAGCTTTCTTT.

Many counts were recorded for this clonotype. This rearrangement joins TRBV11-2 to TRBJ2-5; TRBD2 aligns across 9 bases. The CDR3 covers 22 residues. Trimming cost V 2 bases and J 2 bases; bases outside gene matches: 24. Germline V lookup: CDR1 SGHAT, CDR2 FQNNGV. CDR3 in DNA: TGTGCCAGCAGCTTAAGGTCATTCAACCTGGCGGGGGGGCCCGTACAACAAGAGACCCAGTACTTC. Encoded protein: CASSLRSFNLAGGPVQQETQYF.

This clonotype has just a few counts. The chain joins TRBV20-1 to TRBJ1-5, with D perhaps TRBD1 (5 bases). Germline loops: CDR1 DFQATT, CDR2 SNEGSKA (reference sequence). The CDR3 is 15 residues long. V shed 3 bases and J shed 1 base, with 13 bases lying between them. This CDR3 reads CSASPAGGSNQPQHF. DNA of the CDR3: TGCAGTGCTAGCCCTGCCGGGGGAAGCAATCAGCCCCAGCATTTT.

This clonotype was recorded at least ten times. The chain carries TRBV5-1 and TRBJ2-1, with D hard to call. Trimming took off 3 bases at V and 10 bases at J, with 14 bases between the two ends. The CDR3 is made up of 13 amino acids. The germline V gene has CDR1 SGHRS and CDR2 YFSETQ. The CDR3 is CASSSTDAIEQFF. The DNA of the CDR3 is TGCGCCAGCAGCTCCACTGACGCCATCGAGCAGTTCTTC.